A selection of T cell receptor beta chains follows, all from one sample in a study of cytomegalovirus exposure and HLA in healthy donors. Using immunoSEQ multiplex PCR, the repertoire was profiled, and TCRdb retains in-frame clones only, with some absent. Recorded for this sample: some 39,000 clones. Sequencing used PBMCs. The receptors come from a woman aged 30 to 39 in good health and CMV-seropositive. Each CDR3 is given with its conserved first and last residue. D genes are given only for firm matches.

v_gene: TRBV11-1; j_gene: TRBJ2-1; d_gene: TRBD2; CDR3aa: CASSLERGGGNEQFF; CDR3nt: TGTGCCAGCAGCTTAGAACGGGGGGGTGGCAATGAGCAGTTCTTC
v_gene: TRBV11-1; j_gene: TRBJ2-5; d_gene: -; CDR3aa: CASSLTFQETQYF; CDR3nt: TGTGCCAGCAGCCTGACATTCCAAGAGACCCAGTACTTC
v_gene: TRBV30; j_gene: TRBJ1-5; d_gene: -; CDR3aa: CAWGRDFNQPQHF; CDR3nt: TGTGCCTGGGGCCGGGACTTCAATCAGCCCCAGCATTTT
v_gene: TRBV6-6; j_gene: TRBJ2-1; d_gene: TRBD2; CDR3aa: CASSRPTSGVYNEQFF; CDR3nt: TGTGCCAGCAGTCGCCCAACTAGCGGGGTCTACAATGAGCAGTTCTTC
v_gene: TRBV5-4; j_gene: TRBJ2-7; d_gene: -; CDR3aa: CASSRPGSSSYEQYF; CDR3nt: TGTGCCAGCAGCCGACCGGGATCGAGCTCCTACGAGCAGTACTTC
v_gene: TRBV4-1; j_gene: TRBJ1-5; d_gene: -; CDR3aa: CASSQGSGEHQPQHF; CDR3nt: TGCGCCAGCAGCCAAGGGTCGGGGGAACATCAGCCCCAGCATTTT
v_gene: TRBV10-2; j_gene: TRBJ1-5; d_gene: TRBD1; CDR3aa: CASSSQQGASNQPQHF; CDR3nt: TGCGCCAGCAGTTCCCAACAGGGGGCGAGCAATCAGCCCCAGCATTTT
v_gene: TRBV6-5; j_gene: TRBJ2-7; d_gene: -; CDR3aa: CATRQGMDSYEQYF; CDR3nt: TGTGCCACCCGGCAGGGAATGGACTCCTACGAGCAGTACTTC
v_gene: TRBV28; j_gene: TRBJ1-2; d_gene: TRBD1; CDR3aa: CVSTSQGEYGYTF; CDR3nt: TGTGTCAGCACCTCGCAGGGGGAGTATGGCTACACCTTC
v_gene: TRBV11-3; j_gene: TRBJ1-1; d_gene: TRBD1; CDR3aa: CASSVTRDRGPTEAFF; CDR3nt: TGTGCCAGCAGCGTAACCCGGGACAGGGGGCCAACTGAAGCTTTCTTT
v_gene: TRBV27; j_gene: TRBJ2-2; d_gene: -; CDR3aa: CASSLVRAGELFF; CDR3nt: TGTGCCAGCAGTTTAGTGAGGGCCGGGGAGCTGTTTTTT
v_gene: TRBV4-2; j_gene: TRBJ2-1; d_gene: -; CDR3aa: CASSQDTSSSYNEQFF; CDR3nt: TGTGCCAGCAGCCAAGATACCTCTAGCTCCTACAATGAGCAGTTCTTC
v_gene: TRBV7-9; j_gene: TRBJ1-2; d_gene: -; CDR3aa: CASSLDGGTYGYTF; CDR3nt: TGTGCCAGCAGCTTAGACGGGGGGACCTATGGCTACACCTTC
v_gene: TRBV10-3; j_gene: TRBJ2-2; d_gene: TRBD2; CDR3aa: CAIGRTSGAQNTGELFF; CDR3nt: TGTGCCATCGGACGGACTAGCGGGGCGCAGAACACCGGGGAGCTGTTTTTT
v_gene: TRBV5-1; j_gene: TRBJ1-1; d_gene: TRBD1; CDR3aa: CASSIRTGGNTEAFF; CDR3nt: TGCGCCAGCAGCATCAGGACAGGGGGGAACACTGAAGCTTTCTTT
v_gene: TRBV30; j_gene: TRBJ2-6; d_gene: -; CDR3aa: CAWSVLTGANVLTF; CDR3nt: TGTGCCTGGAGTGTACTCACTGGGGCCAACGTCCTGACTTTC
v_gene: TRBV9; j_gene: TRBJ1-1; d_gene: TRBD1; CDR3aa: CASSPGTGAIMNTEAFF; CDR3nt: TGTGCCAGCAGCCCGGGGACAGGGGCGATCATGAACACTGAAGCTTTCTTT
v_gene: TRBV11-3; j_gene: TRBJ2-1; d_gene: -; CDR3aa: CASSSPERASYNEQFF; CDR3nt: TGTGCCAGCAGCTCGCCGGAGCGGGCTTCCTACAATGAGCAGTTCTTC
v_gene: TRBV28; j_gene: TRBJ2-6; d_gene: -; CDR3aa: CASSPGQIFISGANVLTF; CDR3nt: TGTGCCAGCAGTCCCGGACAGATTTTTATCTCTGGGGCCAACGTCCTGACTTTC
v_gene: TRBV5-4; j_gene: TRBJ2-5; d_gene: TRBD2; CDR3aa: CASSARTSPSLVAQYF; CDR3nt: TGTGCCAGCAGCGCCAGGACTAGCCCATCCTTAGTAGCCCAGTACTTC
v_gene: TRBV5-1; j_gene: TRBJ2-1; d_gene: -; CDR3aa: CASSDRRNNEQFF; CDR3nt: TGCGCCAGCAGCGACAGACGAAACAATGAGCAGTTCTTC
v_gene: TRBV27; j_gene: TRBJ2-7; d_gene: TRBD1; CDR3aa: CASSLTPDRALYEQYF; CDR3nt: TGTGCCAGCAGTTTAACCCCGGACAGGGCGCTATACGAGCAGTACTTC
v_gene: TRBV28; j_gene: TRBJ2-4; d_gene: TRBD1; CDR3aa: CASSGQGENIQYF; CDR3nt: TGTGCCAGCAGTGGACAGGGGGAGAACATTCAGTACTTC
v_gene: TRBV5-1; j_gene: TRBJ2-1; d_gene: -; CDR3aa: CASSMRTGTGNEQFF; CDR3nt: TGCGCCAGCAGCATGAGGACTGGAACGGGTAATGAGCAGTTCTTC
v_gene: TRBV4-1; j_gene: TRBJ2-7; d_gene: TRBD2; CDR3aa: CASSQEIIGGWEQYF; CDR3nt: TGCGCCAGCAGCCAAGAAATCATCGGGGGGTGGGAGCAGTACTTC
v_gene: TRBV5-1; j_gene: TRBJ2-7; d_gene: TRBD2; CDR3aa: CASSLVAPGLAGAYEQYF; CDR3nt: TGCGCCAGCAGCTTGGTAGCCCCCGGGCTAGCGGGGGCGTACGAGCAGTACTTC
v_gene: TRBV19; j_gene: TRBJ1-5; d_gene: -; CDR3aa: CASSALRVLDSNQPQHF; CDR3nt: TGTGCCAGTAGTGCGCTGCGGGTCTTAGATAGCAATCAGCCCCAGCATTTT
v_gene: TRBV5-1; j_gene: TRBJ2-5; d_gene: -; CDR3aa: CASQEGAPGETQYF; CDR3nt: TGCGCCAGCCAGGAGGGGGCGCCGGGTGAGACCCAGTACTTC
v_gene: TRBV10-1; j_gene: TRBJ2-3; d_gene: -; CDR3aa: CASSESLRDTQYF; CDR3nt: TGCGCCAGCAGTGAGTCGCTGCGAGATACGCAGTATTTT
v_gene: TRBV4-1; j_gene: TRBJ2-7; d_gene: -; CDR3aa: CASTPTDQNSYEQYF; CDR3nt: TGCGCCAGCACCCCGACAGACCAGAACTCCTACGAGCAGTACTTC
v_gene: TRBV6-1; j_gene: TRBJ1-5; d_gene: TRBD1; CDR3aa: CASSDPDRGSQPQHF; CDR3nt: TGTGCCAGCAGTGACCCGGACAGGGGGTCTCAGCCCCAGCATTTT
v_gene: TRBV5-1; j_gene: TRBJ1-6; d_gene: TRBD1; CDR3aa: CASSSGAGGDGLNNSPLHF; CDR3nt: TGCGCCAGCAGCTCTGGGGCAGGGGGCGACGGTTTGAATAATTCACCCCTCCACTTT
v_gene: TRBV7-9; j_gene: TRBJ1-1; d_gene: -; CDR3aa: CASSSTVNTEAFF; CDR3nt: TGTGCCAGCAGCTCAACAGTGAACACTGAAGCTTTCTTT
v_gene: TRBV27; j_gene: TRBJ1-1; d_gene: -; CDR3aa: CASSLSLQATEAFF; CDR3nt: TGTGCCAGCAGTTTAAGTCTACAGGCTACTGAAGCTTTCTTT
v_gene: TRBV14; j_gene: TRBJ1-6; d_gene: -; CDR3aa: CASSQARLLPLHF; CDR3nt: TGTGCCAGCAGCCAAGCCCGTCTTTTGCCCCTCCACTTT